This record covers a single TCR beta chain. This sample is drawn from a study of monozygotic twins with inflammatory bowel disease. Germline V gene lookup returns CDR1 KGHSH and CDR2 LQKENI. This CDR3 region has 18 residues. There were eight separate reactions per sample in which cDNA was made. TCRdb reworked the 5' RACE reads into one entry per CDR3 protein, no DNA. The sample holds around 400,000 distinct CDR3 sequences. The rearrangement uses TRBV18 and TRBJ2-6; lacking DNA, the TRBD1 call made by TCRdb goes unchecked. Sequencing used blood. This sequence originates from a human donor with ulcerative colitis or Crohn's disease, or a healthy co-twin of an affected twin (not recorded which). CDR3 residues: CASSPREGGTSGANVLTF.